Following are 27 T cell receptor beta chains from one sample sequenced in a study of regulatory dendritic cells for organ transplantation. Here immunoSEQ multiplex PCR was the method, and the copy in TCRdb shows in-frame clones only, minus some. Of around 19,000 clones in the sample, approximately 80% are singletons; the top ten hold 2.5% to 4%. For these receptors, no antigen is known. CFSE-labeled sorted T cells met regulatory or mature dendritic cells for about five days. Sample: memory CD4+ T cells from blood cultured with regulatory dendritic cells. As to subset: CD45RO+ memory T cells. These receptors were taken from a human donor in good health.

This clone was found once. This chain connects TRBV27 to TRBJ2-5; TRBD1 agrees at 9 bases. Germline-derived CDR1 and CDR2 are MNHEY and SMNVEV (reference sequence). After removal of 6 bases from V and 4 bases from J, the junction contained 12 bases not matched to a gene. The CDR3 has 16 residues. The CDR3 DNA reads TGTGCCAGCAGGGCAAGGACAGGGGATATACGAGAGACCCAGTACTTC. It specifies CASRARTGDIRETQYF.

This clone appeared once. This rearrangement joins TRBV27 to TRBJ1-3; D gene uncertain. The V gene lost 6 bases and the J gene lost 2 bases, with 14 bases spanning the gap. The germline V gene has CDR1 MNHEY and CDR2 SMNVEV (reference sequence). The CDR3 loop spans 15 amino acids. Here the CDR3 reads CASRLTRQAGNTIYF. DNA of the CDR3: TGTGCCAGCAGACTGACTCGACAAGCTGGAAACACCATATATTTT.

This sequence joins TRBV4-3 and TRBJ2-3, with TRBD2 matching 8 bases. CDR3 length equals 18 residues. Germline V gene lookup returns CDR1 LGHNA and CDR2 YSLEER. The junction had 10 bases not matched to a gene; V was cut back by 0 bases and J by 2 bases. The CDR3 region has the DNA TGCGCCAGCAGCCAAGAACTAGCGGCATACCCGAACACAGATACGCAGTATTTT. It encodes CASSQELAAYPNTDTQYF.

The V gene is TRBV18, the J gene TRBJ2-7, with 14 bases aligning to TRBD2. V was pared by 3 bases and J by 3 bases, with 1 base of the junction left unmatched. CDR3 length: 15 residues. Germline loops: CDR1 KGHSH, CDR2 LQKENI. In nucleotides, the CDR3 is TGTGCCAGCTCACCGGGGACTAGCGGGAGCTACGAGCAGTACTTC. Translating gives CASSPGTSGSYEQYF.

The rearrangement links TRBV12-2 to TRBJ1-2; TRBD1, the table's D call, lacks a check against the DNA. TRBV12-2 is noted as a pseudogene. The CDR3 is made up of 14 amino acids. The chain's CDR3 is CASRLRQGVAGYTF. CDR3 nucleotides: TGTGCAAGTCGCTTACGACAGGGGGTAGCTGGCTACACCTTC.

This rearrangement joins TRBV18 to TRBJ2-3; 7 bases match TRBD1. The germline CDR1 and CDR2 sequences are KGHSH and LQKENI. The length of the CDR3 is 15 residues. J lost 3 bases, V lost 2 bases, and 5 bases had no gene match. The CDR3 bases are TGTGCCAGCTCACCAACCGGGACAGCAACAGATACGCAGTATTTT. This codes for CASSPTGTATDTQYF.

The genes are TRBV9 and TRBJ1-4; perhaps TRBD1 as D (6 bases). Germline V gene lookup returns CDR1 SGDLS and CDR2 YYNGEE. This CDR3 comprises 15 residues. The V end was cut by 0 bases, the J end by 8 bases, with 14 bases between. This chain's CDR3 is CASSVAPGAFEKLFF. In nucleotides, the CDR3 is TGTGCCAGCAGCGTAGCTCCGGGGGCATTCGAAAAACTGTTTTTT.

CDR3 region: CASSPDQLRVDTF. In DNA form, the CDR3 reads TGTGCCAGCAGCCCTGACCAACTTCGAGTCGACACCTTC. J is TRBJ1-2 and V is TRBV5-4, with D unresolved. The V end lost 4 bases, the J end lost 12 bases, and 19 bases lay between the germline ends. Germline loops: CDR1 SGHNT, CDR2 YYREEE (reference sequence). The CDR3 has 13 residues.

The chain carries TRBV28 and TRBJ2-1; 9 nucleotides align to TRBD2. In germline, CDR1 is MDHEN, CDR2 SYDVKM. V shed 7 bases, J shed 5 bases, and the junction held 9 bases outside the gene matches. The CDR3 consists of 15 residues. CDR3 sequence reads: CASNILAGRDNEQFF. CDR3 DNA sequence: TGTGCCAGCAATATACTAGCGGGCCGAGACAATGAGCAGTTCTTC.

This chain joins TRBV7-9 and TRBJ1-2; 9 bases line up with TRBD1. J was trimmed by 1 base and V by 3 bases; bases with no gene match: 9. The CDR3 has 17 amino acids. Germline V lookup: CDR1 SEHNR, CDR2 FQNEAQ (reference sequence). The CDR3 is CASSFLPNRGHNYGYTF. CDR3 bases: TGTGCCAGCAGCTTCCTCCCCAACAGGGGGCATAACTATGGCTACACCTTC.

This clone has a single count. V gene TRBV28 combines with J gene TRBJ2-7; the match to TRBD1 covers 7 bases. Looked up from germline, CDR1 is MDHEN and CDR2 is SYDVKM. The CDR3 runs to 15 residues. V shed 5 bases and J 1 base; nucleotides not matched to a gene: 8. The CDR3 spells CASSKMTGISYEQYF. The DNA of the CDR3 is TGTGCCAGCAGTAAAATGACAGGGATTTCCTACGAGCAGTACTTC.

The chain has TRBV4-1 and TRBJ2-5; 10 nucleotides align to TRBD1. The length of the CDR3 is 16 residues. Germline CDR1 and CDR2: MGHRA and YSYEKL. V trimming: 3 bases; J trimming: 5 bases; junction bases outside the gene matches: 9. CDR3 DNA sequence: TGCGCCAGCAGCCAGGCGGACAGGGGGAGGTGGGAGACCCAGTACTTC. Protein sequence: CASSQADRGRWETQYF.

The chain combines TRBV28 with TRBJ2-2; 7 bases agree with TRBD1. With 7 bases clipped from V and 4 bases from J, the junction kept 9 bases outside the gene matches. CDR1 and CDR2 (germline): MDHEN, SYDVKM. The CDR3 totals 15 residues. The CDR3 coding sequence is TGTGCCAGCAATTCGGGCGACAGGGCCACCGGGGAGCTGTTTTTT. Its protein is CASNSGDRATGELFF. Together with reference TRBV28 and TRBJ2-2, the CDR3 gives the full variable domain: DVKVTQSSRYLVKRTGEKVFLECVQDMDHENMFWYRQDPGLGLRLIYFSYDVKMKEKGDIPEGYSVSREKKERFSLILESASTNQTSMYLCASNSGDRATGELFFGEGSRLTVL.

The chain combines TRBV14 with TRBJ1-2; no clear D. The CDR3 contains 13 residues. V gave up 4 bases and J gave up 4 bases, with 10 bases separating them. CDR1 is SGHDN, CDR2 FVKESK, per germline. The CDR3: CASSPARIYGYTF. Here the CDR3 DNA reads TGTGCCAGCAGCCCAGCGAGGATCTATGGCTACACCTTC.

This clone was seen a few times. The chain has TRBV30 and TRBJ1-6, with unresolved D. CDR1 GTSNPN and CDR2 SVGIG come from the germline V gene (reference sequence). The V and J ends lost 0 bases and 4 bases respectively, with 7 bases between them. The CDR3 covers 14 residues. The CDR3 loop reads CAWSVSRYNSPLHF. CDR3 in DNA: TGTGCCTGGAGTGTAAGCCGTTATAATTCACCCCTCCACTTT. Variable domain in full (rest from reference TRBV30 and TRBJ1-6): SQTIHQWPATLVQPVGSPLSLECTVEGTSNPNLYWYRQAAGRGLQLLFYSVGIGQISSEVPQNLSASRPQDRQFILSSKKLLLSDSGFYLCAWSVSRYNSPLHFGNGTRLTVT.

The chain recombines TRBV11-2 with TRBJ1-1; D is perhaps TRBD1 (6 bases). V was shortened by 3 bases and J by 4 bases, with 12 bases between the two germline ends. Germline lookup yields CDR1 SGHAT and CDR2 FQNNGV. The length of the CDR3 is 14 residues. CDR3 nucleotide sequence: TGTGCCAGCAGCTTCACCACAGGGAGCACTGAAGCTTTCTTT. Its protein product is CASSFTTGSTEAFF.

The genes are TRBV9 and TRBJ2-2; 10 bases agree with TRBD2. Trimming took 1 base from V and 2 from J; bases not matched to a gene: 2. Germline-derived CDR1 and CDR2 are SGDLS and YYNGEE. The CDR3 sequence is 16 residues long. The CDR3 DNA reads as TGTGCCAGCAGCGTAACTAGCGGGGTAAACACCGGGGAGCTGTTTTTT. Amino acids: CASSVTSGVNTGELFF.

The chain employs TRBV6-5 and TRBJ2-2, with D possibly TRBD1 on 6 matching bases. The germline V gene encodes CDR1 MNHEY and CDR2 SVGAGI. Trimming took off 6 bases at V and 7 bases at J, with 9 bases between the two ends. The CDR3 has 12 amino acids. CDR3 nucleotides: TGTGCCAGCAGCCTCAGGGGCGGGGAGCTGTTTTTT. This encodes CASSLRGGELFF.

The chain joins TRBV28 to TRBJ2-3, with D perhaps matching TRBD1 (6 bases). This CDR3 comprises 14 residues. The V end lost 6 bases, the J end lost 4 bases, and 14 bases lay between the germline ends. Germline V CDR1 and CDR2: MDHEN, SYDVKM. The chain's CDR3 is CASSRRGLSDTQYF. CDR3 sequence (DNA): TGTGCCAGCAGCCGAAGGGGGTTATCAGATACGCAGTATTTT.

This clone was detected only a few times. In DNA, the CDR3 is TGCAGCGTTGGGTTCGGGGACGAGCAGTACTTC. It codes for CSVGFGDEQYF. The chain uses TRBV29-1 and TRBJ2-7; maybe TRBD2 (5 bases). The CDR3 runs 11 residues. Deletions cut 4 bases from V and 5 bases from J, with 9 bases between. Looked up from germline, CDR1 is SQVTM and CDR2 is ANQGSEA.

As DNA, the CDR3 is TGTGCCAGCAGTTTGCGTCAGACAACCTACGAGCAGTACTTC. Its protein product is CASSLRQTTYEQYF. The rearrangement uses TRBV28 and TRBJ2-7, with D unclear. V lost 3 bases and J 2 bases, leaving 11 bases between the germline ends. The length of the CDR3 is 14 residues. The V gene's germline CDR1 is MDHEN and CDR2 SYDVKM.

The V and J genes are TRBV2 and TRBJ2-2; maybe TRBD1 (5 bases). CDR3 size: 14 residues. The germline CDR1 and CDR2 sequences are SNHLY and FYNNEI. Trimming took off 8 bases at V and 1 base at J, with 11 bases between the two ends. CDR3 sequence: CASCPTGNTGELFF. Written as DNA, the CDR3 is TGTGCCAGCTGCCCAACAGGGAACACCGGGGAGCTGTTTTTT.

The chain has TRBV14 and TRBJ2-1; TRBD1 agrees at 8 bases. Looked up from germline, CDR1 is SGHDN and CDR2 is FVKESK. The CDR3 is made up of 15 amino acids. V gave up 0 bases and J gave up 4 bases; unmatched junction bases: 2. Written as DNA, the CDR3 is TGTGCCAGCAGCCAAGACAGGGGGCGATACAATGAGCAGTTCTTC. Its protein product is CASSQDRGRYNEQFF.

This clone occurred once. The CDR3 DNA follows: TGTGCCAGTAGTGGGGGGGCTCGCAATCAGCCCCAGCATTTT. As protein: CASSGGARNQPQHF. The V gene is TRBV19, the J gene TRBJ1-5; perhaps TRBD1 as D (6 bases). The CDR3 spans 14 residues. The germline gives CDR1 LNHDA, CDR2 SQIVND (reference sequence). Trimming pared 5 bases from V and 2 bases from J, leaving 10 bases between.

This chain joins TRBV28 and TRBJ1-2, with D hard to call. The germline CDR1 and CDR2 sequences are MDHEN and SYDVKM. Trimming pared 5 bases from V and 5 bases from J, leaving 12 bases between. This CDR3 spans 13 amino acids. The CDR3 sequence is CASSGPPVYGYTF. In DNA form, the CDR3 reads TGTGCCAGCAGTGGACCCCCAGTTTATGGCTACACCTTC.

Judged by abundance, this clone is medium-sized. The chain carries TRBV2 and TRBJ2-3, with 7 bases that match TRBD2. The CDR3 covers 13 residues. V shed 9 bases and J 0 bases; nucleotides not matched to a gene: 3. CDR1 is SNHLY and CDR2 is FYNNEI in the germline V gene. CDR3 sequence reads: CARGGASTDTQYF. Here the CDR3 DNA reads TGTGCCAGGGGAGGGGCTAGCACAGATACGCAGTATTTT.

As regards this clone: Because it lacks the conserved phenylalanine or tryptophan at the end, this CDR3 is likely a read error. The limits of the CDR3 on the DNA are not certain, so only TCRdb's listed CDR3 is given. V usage is TRBV4-3 and J usage is TRBJ2-7; the table gives TRBD1 as D, unverified against the DNA. Ends included, the CDR3 has 10 residues. In germline, CDR1 is LGHNA, CDR2 YSLEER. The CDR3 loop is CASSPQGPDL.